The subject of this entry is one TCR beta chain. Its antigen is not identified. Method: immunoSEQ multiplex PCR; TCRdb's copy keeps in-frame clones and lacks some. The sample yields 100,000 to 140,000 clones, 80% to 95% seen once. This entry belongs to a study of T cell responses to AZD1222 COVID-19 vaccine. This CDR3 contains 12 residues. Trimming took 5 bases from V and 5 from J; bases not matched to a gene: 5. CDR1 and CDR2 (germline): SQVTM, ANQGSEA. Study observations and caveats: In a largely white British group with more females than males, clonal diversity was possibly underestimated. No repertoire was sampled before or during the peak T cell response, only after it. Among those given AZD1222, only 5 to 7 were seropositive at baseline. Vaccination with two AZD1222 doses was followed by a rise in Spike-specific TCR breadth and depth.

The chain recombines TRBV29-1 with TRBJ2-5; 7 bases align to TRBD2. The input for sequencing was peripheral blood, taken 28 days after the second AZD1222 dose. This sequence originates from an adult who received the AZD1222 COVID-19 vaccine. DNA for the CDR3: TGCAGCGTTTCGGGGGGAAGGGAGACCCAGTACTTC. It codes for CSVSGGRETQYF.